The sequence of this T cell receptor (beta chain) was determined in a study of CD8 T cells in ankylosing spondylitis (dated by TCRdb to about 2017). Regarding the complete study: T cell receptor beta repertoires were profiled in healthy donors and ankylosing spondylitis patients so that disease-linked TCR variants could be found. Samples of peripheral blood were taken, and for ankylosing spondylitis patients, synovial fluid was collected as well. The full study cohort was made up of over 20 ankylosing spondylitis patients and roughly 100 healthy donors. Beyond this particular receptor, the publication reports: A CD8+ phenotype was shown by the disease-linked clones, which were found at relatively low frequencies in peripheral blood. Some TCR beta motif variants had previously been reported in synovial fluid and blood of reactive arthritis patients, which suggested common disease-initiation mechanisms. According to the report, matched synovial fluid samples from ankylosing spondylitis patients were significantly enriched for the disease-linked clones. A TCR beta motif of about 8 highly homologous amino acid variants appeared characteristic of blood from ankylosing spondylitis patients.

Data came from an Illumina HiSeq 2500. TCR beta libraries were prepared by quantitative 5'-RACE with molecular barcodes. The source study handled its data this way. A new computational method, built on a probabilistic model of VDJ rearrangement, was used to identify disease-linked TCR variants. TCRdb reworked the public reads: Q25 trimming with fastp, MiXCR clone assembly, productive beta chains retained. Identical CDR3 protein sequences are pooled into one entry, listed with their most common genes and DNA. The V and J calls and clone size come from TCRdb's table, not from the authors' own analysis. A total of some 840,000 distinct CDR3 sequences appear in this sample, 12% of them only once. The top ten constitute just over 0.5% of the sample. For this clonotype: Its recognized antigen is unknown. No clone much larger than this one lies a single base away; base qualities are absent.

Including cysteine and phenylalanine, the CDR3 has 14 amino acids. Just the 42-base CDR3 DNA is kept, in frame starting at base 1. The germline ends are 11 bases apart after V is trimmed by 1 base and J by 1 base. CDR1 and CDR2, per the germline V gene (reference sequence), are DFQATT and SNEGSKA. The receptor was isolated from a male donor with ankylosing spondylitis. The chain couples TRBV20-1 to TRBJ2-7; TRBD2 is perhaps the D gene, given 5 matching bases. The specimen sequenced was blood, either unsorted or a sorted T cell fraction (not recorded which). The CDR3: CSARGWRVSYEQYF. In nucleotide form, the sequence is TGCAGTGCTAGAGGTTGGCGGGTGTCCTACGAGCAGTACTTC.